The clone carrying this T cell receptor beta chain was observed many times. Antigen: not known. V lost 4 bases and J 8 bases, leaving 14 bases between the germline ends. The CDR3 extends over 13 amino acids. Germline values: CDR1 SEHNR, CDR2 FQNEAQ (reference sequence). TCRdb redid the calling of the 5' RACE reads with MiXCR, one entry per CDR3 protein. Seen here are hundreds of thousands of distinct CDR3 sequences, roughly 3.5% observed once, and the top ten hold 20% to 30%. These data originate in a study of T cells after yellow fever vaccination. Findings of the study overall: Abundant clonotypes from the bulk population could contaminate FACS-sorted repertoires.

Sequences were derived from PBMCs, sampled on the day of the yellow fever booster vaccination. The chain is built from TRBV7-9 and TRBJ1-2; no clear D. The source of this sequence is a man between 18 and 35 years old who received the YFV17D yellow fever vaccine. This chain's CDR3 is CASSSLGSHGYTF. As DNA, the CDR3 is TGTGCCAGCAGCTCCCTGGGGTCTCACGGCTACACCTTC.